This paragraph covers one T cell receptor beta chain sequence. Its matching antigen is unknown. This CDR3 contains 14 residues. The V gene end was trimmed by 4 bases and the J gene end by 3 bases; junction bases not matched to a gene: 3. Germline V gene sequence: CDR1 ENHRY, CDR2 SYGVKD. This specimen belongs to a study of shared clonotypes between healthy human individuals. Findings and limits, study-wide: The naive CD4 repertoires of four donors were compared, and approximately 5.3% of clonotypes were shared.

The authors ran the assay at deep level. Investigators spread the genomic DNA of each subset evenly over several immunoSEQ plates. The data were produced by immunoSEQ multiplex PCR, yet TCRdb's version contains in-frame clones alone and is incomplete. The sample carries some 1.5 million clones, 95% to 99% recorded once. Subsets obtained from CD4+ cells comprised CD45RA+ naive and CD45RA-negative memory cells. Sequences were obtained from naive CD4+ T cells sorted from blood. Noted subset: CD45RA+ positively selected. The receptor's source is a man aged 25 to 40 in good health. J is TRBJ2-1 and V is TRBV10-3, with TRBD2 identical over 7 bases. The CDR3 DNA follows: TGTGCCATCAGTGGCGGGAGCGGCTACAATGAGCAGTTCTTC. Translation gives CAISGGSGYNEQFF.